This TCR beta chain was recorded in a study of shared clonotypes between healthy human individuals. The V segment lost 5 bases and the J segment 6 bases; nucleotides outside the gene matches: 11. CDR1 and CDR2 from the germline V gene are SGHVS and FQNEAQ. The CDR3 length is 17 residues. Sequencing was performed with immunoSEQ multiplex PCR; in TCRdb, only in-frame clones are kept and a portion is missing. The sample holds over 400,000 clones, 90% to 96% seen once. The chain combines TRBV7-8 with TRBJ2-4; 12 bases are shared with TRBD2. The origin of this receptor is a woman aged 25 to 39 in good health. Sequenced material: naive CD4+ T cells sorted from blood. Subset denoted: CD45RA+ positively selected. The CDR3 DNA follows: TGTGCCAGCAGCCCCGGACTAGCGGGAAAACTATTAAACATTCAGTACTTC. Protein: CASSPGLAGKLLNIQYF.